The TCR beta chain described here comes from a study of shared clonotypes between healthy human individuals. Points from the study as a whole: Clonotypes shared by all four donors outscored non-shared clonotypes in generation probability.

Each of the donors was a healthy adult who was HIV-negative and had not had a recent acute infection or vaccination. Under the authors' procedure: Filtering differed because ImmunoSEQ produced junction-only sequences that carried no quality scores. Assay used: immunoSEQ multiplex PCR; TCRdb lists only in-frame clones, some missing. V and J calls and clone size are those listed in that table; D and trimming were worked out from the DNA. This sample has about 1 million clones, with 60% to 80% found just once. On this clone itself: Its antigen remains unidentified.

The clonotype was recovered from a man aged 18 to 30 in good health. The specimen sequenced was memory CD4+ T cells sorted from blood. Sample subset: CD45RA-negative fraction.

The CDR3 reads CASSPGSGARAFF. CDR3 bases: TGTGCCAGCTCACCAGGTTCGGGGGCTAGAGCTTTCTTT. The chain recombines TRBV18 with TRBJ1-1; perhaps TRBD1 as D (6 bases). V was trimmed by 2 bases and J by 10 bases, leaving 14 bases between them. The CDR3 sequence is 13 residues long. CDR1 is KGHSH and CDR2 is LQKENI in the germline V gene.